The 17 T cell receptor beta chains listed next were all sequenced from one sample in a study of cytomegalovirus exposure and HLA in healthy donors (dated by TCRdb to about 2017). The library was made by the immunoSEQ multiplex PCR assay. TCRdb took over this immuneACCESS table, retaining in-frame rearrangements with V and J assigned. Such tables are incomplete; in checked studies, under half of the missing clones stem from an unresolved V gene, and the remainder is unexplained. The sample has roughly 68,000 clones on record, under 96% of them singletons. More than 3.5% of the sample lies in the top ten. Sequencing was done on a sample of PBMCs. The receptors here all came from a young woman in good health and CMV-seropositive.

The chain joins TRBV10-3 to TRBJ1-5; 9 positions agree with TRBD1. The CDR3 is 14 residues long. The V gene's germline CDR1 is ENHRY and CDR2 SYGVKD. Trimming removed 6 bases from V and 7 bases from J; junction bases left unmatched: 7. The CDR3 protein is CAIRDTGGLQPQHF. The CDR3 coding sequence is TGTGCCATCAGGGACACAGGGGGCTTGCAGCCCCAGCATTTT.

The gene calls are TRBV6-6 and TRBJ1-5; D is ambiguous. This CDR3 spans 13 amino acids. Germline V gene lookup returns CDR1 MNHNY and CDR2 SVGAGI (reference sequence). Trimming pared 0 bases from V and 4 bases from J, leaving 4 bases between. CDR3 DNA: TGTGCCAGCAGTTACTCATCAAATCAGCCCCAGCATTTT. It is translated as CASSYSSNQPQHF.

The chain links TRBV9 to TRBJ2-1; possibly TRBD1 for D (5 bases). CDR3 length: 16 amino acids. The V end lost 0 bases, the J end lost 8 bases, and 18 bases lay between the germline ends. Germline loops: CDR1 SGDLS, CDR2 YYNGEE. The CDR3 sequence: CASSVAPNKFRDEQFF. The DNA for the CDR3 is TGTGCCAGCAGCGTAGCCCCTAACAAGTTCAGGGATGAGCAGTTCTTC.

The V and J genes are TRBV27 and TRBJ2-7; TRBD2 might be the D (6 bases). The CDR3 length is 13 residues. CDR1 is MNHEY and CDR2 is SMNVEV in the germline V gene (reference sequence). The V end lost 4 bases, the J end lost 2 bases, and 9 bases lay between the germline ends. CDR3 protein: CASSYRGTYEQYF. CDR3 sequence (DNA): TGTGCCAGCAGTTACCGGGGGACCTACGAGCAGTACTTC.

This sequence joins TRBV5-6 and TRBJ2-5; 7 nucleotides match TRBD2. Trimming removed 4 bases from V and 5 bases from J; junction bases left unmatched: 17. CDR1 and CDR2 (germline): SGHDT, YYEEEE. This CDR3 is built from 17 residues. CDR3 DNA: TGTGCCAGCAGCACAAACACCCGTGGGGTAGCGGGCGAGACCCAGTACTTC. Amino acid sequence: CASSTNTRGVAGETQYF.

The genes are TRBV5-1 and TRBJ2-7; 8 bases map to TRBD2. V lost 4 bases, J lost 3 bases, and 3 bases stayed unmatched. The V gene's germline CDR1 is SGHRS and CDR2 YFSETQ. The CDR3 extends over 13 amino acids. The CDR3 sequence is CASSPTSDYEQYF. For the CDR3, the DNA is TGCGCCAGCAGCCCGACTAGCGACTACGAGCAGTACTTC.

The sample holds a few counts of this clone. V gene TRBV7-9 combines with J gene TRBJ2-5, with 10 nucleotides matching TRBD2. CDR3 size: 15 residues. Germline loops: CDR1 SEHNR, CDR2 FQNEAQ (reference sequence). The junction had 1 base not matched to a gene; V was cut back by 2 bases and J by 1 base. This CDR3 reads CASSLRTSGQETQYF. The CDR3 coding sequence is TGTGCCAGCAGCTTAAGGACTAGCGGCCAAGAGACCCAGTACTTC. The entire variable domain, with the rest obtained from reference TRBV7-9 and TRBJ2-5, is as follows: DTGVSQNPRHKITKRGQNVTFRCDPISEHNRLYWYRQTLGQGPEFLTYFQNEAQLEKSRLLSDRFSAERPKGSFSTLEIQRTEQGDSAMYLCASSLRTSGQETQYFGPGTRLLVL.

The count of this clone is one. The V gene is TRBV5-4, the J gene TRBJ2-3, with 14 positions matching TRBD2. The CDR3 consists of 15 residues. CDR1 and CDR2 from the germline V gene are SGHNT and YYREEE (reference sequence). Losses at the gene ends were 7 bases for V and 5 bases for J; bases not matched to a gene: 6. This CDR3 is CASRLAGGPKDTQYF. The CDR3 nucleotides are TGTGCCAGCCGACTAGCGGGAGGGCCAAAAGATACGCAGTATTTT.

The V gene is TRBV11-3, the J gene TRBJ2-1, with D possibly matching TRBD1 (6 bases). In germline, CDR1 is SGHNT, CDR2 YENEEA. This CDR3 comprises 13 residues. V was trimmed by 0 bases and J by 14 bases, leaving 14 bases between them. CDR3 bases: TGTGCCAGCAGCTTAGATCTGGGACACCGAAAGTTCTTC. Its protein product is CASSLDLGHRKFF.

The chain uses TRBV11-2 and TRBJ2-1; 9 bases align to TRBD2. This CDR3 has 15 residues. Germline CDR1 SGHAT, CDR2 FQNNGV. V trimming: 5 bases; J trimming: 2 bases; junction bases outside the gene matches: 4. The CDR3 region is CASSQTSGPYNEQFF. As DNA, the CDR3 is TGTGCCAGCAGCCAAACTAGCGGGCCCTACAATGAGCAGTTCTTC. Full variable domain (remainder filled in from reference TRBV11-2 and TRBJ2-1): EAGVAQSPRYKIIEKRQSVAFWCNPISGHATLYWYQQILGQGPKLLIQFQNNGVVDDSQLPKDRFSAERLKGVDSTLKIQPAKLEDSAVYLCASSQTSGPYNEQFFGPGTRLTVL.

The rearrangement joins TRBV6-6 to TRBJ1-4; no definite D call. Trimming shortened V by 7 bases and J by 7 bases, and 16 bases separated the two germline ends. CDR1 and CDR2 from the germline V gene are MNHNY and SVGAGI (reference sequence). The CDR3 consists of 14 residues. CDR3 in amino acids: CASTLMGVGEKLFF. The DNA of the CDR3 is TGTGCCAGCACCCTCATGGGAGTAGGTGAAAAACTGTTTTTT.

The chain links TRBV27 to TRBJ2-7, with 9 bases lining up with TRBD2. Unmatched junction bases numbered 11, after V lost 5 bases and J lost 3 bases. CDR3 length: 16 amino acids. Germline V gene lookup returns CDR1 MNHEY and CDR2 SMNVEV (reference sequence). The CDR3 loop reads CASSHAGAGGDYEQYF. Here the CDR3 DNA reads TGTGCCAGCAGTCATGCAGGAGCGGGAGGAGACTACGAGCAGTACTTC.

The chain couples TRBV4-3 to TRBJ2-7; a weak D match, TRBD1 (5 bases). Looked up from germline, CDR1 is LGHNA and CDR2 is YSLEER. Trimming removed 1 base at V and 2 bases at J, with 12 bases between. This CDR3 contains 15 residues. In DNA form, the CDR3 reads TGCGCCAGCAGCCAAGGTTGGGCAGGGCCCTACGAGCAGTACTTC. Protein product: CASSQGWAGPYEQYF.

The CDR3 is CASRTSGRGYEQYF. The CDR3 nucleotides read TGTGCCAGCAGAACTAGCGGGAGGGGGTACGAGCAGTACTTC. The chain links TRBV28 to TRBJ2-7; TRBD2 matches at 13 bases. The CDR3 is 14 amino acids. The V gene end was trimmed by 6 bases and the J gene end by 4 bases; junction bases not matched to a gene: 3. Germline V gene data show CDR1 as MDHEN and CDR2 as SYDVKM.

The chain's CDR3 is CASSALAGSNEQFF. For the CDR3, the DNA is TGTGCCAGCAGTGCACTAGCGGGATCGAATGAGCAGTTCTTC. This chain joins TRBV2 and TRBJ2-1; 10 bases line up with TRBD2. Looked up from germline, CDR1 is SNHLY and CDR2 is FYNNEI. This CDR3 is built from 14 residues. J was trimmed by 7 bases and V by 4 bases; bases with no gene match: 4.

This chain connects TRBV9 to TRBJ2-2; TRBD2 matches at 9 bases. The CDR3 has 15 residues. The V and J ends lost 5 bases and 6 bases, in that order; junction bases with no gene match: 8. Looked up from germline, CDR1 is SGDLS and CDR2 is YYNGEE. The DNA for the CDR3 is TGTGCCAGCAGGGCCGGGACTAGCCTCTCCGGGGAGCTGTTTTTT. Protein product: CASRAGTSLSGELFF. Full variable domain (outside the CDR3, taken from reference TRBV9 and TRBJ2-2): DSGVTQTPKHLITATGQRVTLRCSPRSGDLSVYWYQQSLDQGLQFLIQYYNGEERAKGNILERFSAQQFPDLHSELNLSSLELGDSALYFCASRAGTSLSGELFFGEGSRLTVL.

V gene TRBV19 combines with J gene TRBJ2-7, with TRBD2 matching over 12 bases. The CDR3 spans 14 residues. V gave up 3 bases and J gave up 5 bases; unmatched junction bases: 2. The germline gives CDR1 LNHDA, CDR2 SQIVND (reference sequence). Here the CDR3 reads CASSMTSGSNEQYF. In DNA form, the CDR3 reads TGTGCCAGTAGTATGACTAGCGGGAGCAACGAGCAGTACTTC.